Here is one TCR beta chain with its context. The data were taken from a study of shared clonotypes between healthy human individuals. V was pared by 4 bases and J by 13 bases, with 21 bases of the junction left unmatched. Looked up from germline, CDR1 is SGHKS and CDR2 is YYEKEE (reference sequence). The CDR3 is 17 amino acids. CD45RO-negative, CCR7-positively selected cells formed the naive CD8 fraction, excluding terminally differentiated effector memory CD45RA+ cells. Method: immunoSEQ multiplex PCR; TCRdb's copy keeps in-frame clones and lacks some. Altogether about 700,000 clones are present, under 95% being singletons, with the ten largest covering nearly 25%.

The chain has TRBV5-5 and TRBJ2-3, with 10 bases matching TRBD2. This TCR was sampled from a man between 25 and 39 years old in good health. The sample taken for sequencing was naive CD8+ T cells sorted from blood. CDR3 residues: CASSHGTSVFSGDAEYF. The CDR3 nucleotides are TGTGCCAGCAGCCACGGGACTAGCGTCTTCTCAGGAGACGCGGAGTATTTT. Variable domain in full (rest from reference TRBV5-5 and TRBJ2-3): DAGVTQSPTHLIKTRGQQVTLRCSPISGHKSVSWYQQVLGQGPQFIFQYYEKEERGRGNFPDRFSARQFPNYSSELNVNALLLGDSALYLCASSHGTSVFSGDAEYFGPGTRLTVL.